Following are 29 T cell receptor beta chains from one sample sequenced in a study of vaccination effects on CD4 cells after COVID-19. Peptide-pool stimulation followed by sequencing identified expanded antigen-specific CD4+ clonotypes in the ViraFEST assay. With nine to eleven days of culture completed, CD4+ T cells were isolated. For these receptors, no antigen is known. Data came from immunoSEQ multiplex PCR; TCRdb stores just in-frame clones and leaves some out. In the table there are more than 30,000 clones, 55% to 75% of which are singletons. The sequenced sample was CD4+ T cells from PBMCs cultured with HCoV-229E spike peptides, obtained before COVID-19 vaccination. All receptors derive from a human donor who received a COVID-19 vaccine.

The genes are TRBV6-1 and TRBJ1-1; unclear D gene. From germline, CDR1 is MNHNS and CDR2 SASEGT. V was cut by 3 bases and J by 1 base, with 6 bases left in between. The CDR3 has 13 residues. The chain's CDR3 is CASSDQTNTEAFF. CDR3 DNA: TGTGCCAGCAGTGACCAGACGAACACTGAAGCTTTCTTT.

This clone has at least ten counts. The chain employs TRBV6-5 and TRBJ2-1; 9 bases agree with TRBD2. The germline V gene encodes CDR1 MNHEY and CDR2 SVGAGI. The junction had 9 bases not matched to a gene; V was cut back by 7 bases and J by 5 bases. CDR3 length: 15 amino acids. CDR3 amino acids: CASTLGTSSNNEQFF. The CDR3, as DNA: TGTGCCAGCACCCTAGGGACTAGCTCTAACAATGAGCAGTTCTTC.

CDR3 amino acids: CASGQGYNSPLHF. CDR3 DNA: TGTGCCAGCGGACAGGGTTACAATTCACCCCTCCACTTT. The V gene is TRBV6-5, the J gene TRBJ1-6; 8 positions agree with TRBD1. The CDR3 is 13 amino acids. V lost 8 bases to trimming and J lost 7 bases; unmatched junction nucleotides: 4. CDR1 MNHEY and CDR2 SVGAGI come from the germline V gene.

The V gene is TRBV15, the J gene TRBJ2-5, with D hard to call. The CDR3 runs to 16 residues. V was pared by 0 bases and J by 2 bases, with 13 bases between. Germline CDR1 and CDR2: LNHNV and YYDKDF (reference sequence). The CDR3 region has the DNA TGTGCCACCAGCAGAGACACATTTTTTCCGCAAGAGACCCAGTACTTC. This sequence encodes CATSRDTFFPQETQYF.

This clone was detected once. The V call is TRBV5-1, the J call TRBJ1-1; TRBD1 might be the D (6 bases). CDR1 SGHRS and CDR2 YFSETQ come from the germline V gene. With 0 bases removed from V and 5 bases from J, the gap between germline ends came to 14 bases. The CDR3 has 15 residues. This CDR3 reads CASSLGALRGTEAFF. CDR3 in DNA: TGCGCCAGCAGCTTGGGGGCGCTTAGGGGGACTGAAGCTTTCTTT.

The chain is built from TRBV10-3 and TRBJ2-5; the D gene is possibly TRBD2 (6 bases). Germline CDR1 and CDR2: ENHRY and SYGVKD. There are 13 residues in the CDR3. V lost 6 bases and J 0 bases, leaving 8 bases between the germline ends. The CDR3 bases are TGTGCCATCAGCGGGGGTTACCAAGAGACCCAGTACTTC. Encoded protein: CAISGGYQETQYF.

This clone was seen just once. This sample also contains other DNA sequences that code for the same CDR3. This rearrangement joins TRBV28 to TRBJ1-2; 9 nucleotides agree with TRBD1. The CDR3 covers 13 residues. Germline V CDR1 and CDR2: MDHEN, SYDVKM. The V segment lost 2 bases and the J segment 6 bases; nucleotides outside the gene matches: 1. CDR3 amino acids: CASSLTGGNGYTF. The CDR3, as DNA: TGTGCCAGCAGTTTAACAGGGGGCAATGGCTACACCTTC.

V usage is TRBV20-1 and J usage is TRBJ2-3; 8 nucleotides line up with TRBD2. CDR1 is DFQATT and CDR2 is SNEGSKA in the germline V gene (reference sequence). Trimming cost V 3 bases and J 6 bases; bases outside gene matches: 8. This CDR3 region has 14 residues. CDR3 loop: CSASLSGGPDTQYF. The CDR3 region has the DNA TGCAGTGCTAGTCTGTCGGGAGGGCCTGATACGCAGTATTTT.

The genes are TRBV30 and TRBJ1-2; the D is unclear. Trimming cost V 0 bases and J 0 bases, with 11 bases left between them. The length of the CDR3 is 15 residues. Germline CDR1 reads GTSNPN; CDR2 reads SVGIG (reference sequence). CDR3 nucleotides: TGTGCCTGGAGTGTACATCTCTCGTCTAACTATGGCTACACCTTC. Translating gives CAWSVHLSSNYGYTF.

A few counts support this clone. CDR3 coding DNA: TGTGCCAGCTCACCACCTGTCAGCGGGGCCAATGAGCAGTTCTTC. It translates to CASSPPVSGANEQFF. This chain connects TRBV18 to TRBJ2-1; 7 bases agree with TRBD2. CDR1 and CDR2 (germline): KGHSH, LQKENI. The CDR3 extends over 15 amino acids. V shed 0 bases, J shed 6 bases, and the junction held 5 bases outside the gene matches. Supplemented by reference TRBV18 and TRBJ2-1, the full variable domain reads NAGVMQNPRHLVRRRGQEARLRCSPMKGHSHVYWYRQLPEEGLKFMVYLQKENIIDESGMPKERFSAEFPKEGPSILRIQQVVRGDSAAYFCASSPPVSGANEQFFGPGTRLTVL.

The chain carries TRBV30 and TRBJ1-5, with 7 bases matching TRBD1. Germline-derived CDR1 and CDR2 are GTSNPN and SVGIG (reference sequence). The CDR3 length is 15 residues. V was pared by 1 base and J by 1 base, with 4 bases of the junction left unmatched. The CDR3 loop is CAWSGNRGSNQPQHF. CDR3 DNA sequence: TGTGCCTGGAGTGGGAACAGGGGAAGCAATCAGCCCCAGCATTTT.

In this sample, this clone turned up a few times. This chain joins TRBV9 and TRBJ2-1, with 7 bases fitting TRBD2. The CDR3 is 16 amino acids. Trimming took 0 bases from V and 5 from J; bases not matched to a gene: 8. Germline V CDR1 and CDR2: SGDLS, YYNGEE. In DNA form, the CDR3 reads TGTGCCAGCAGCGTAGGGCCGGCGGGGGTTCACAATGAGCAGTTCTTC. Protein sequence: CASSVGPAGVHNEQFF.

This clone was recorded only once. This rearrangement joins TRBV9 to TRBJ2-7; 11 positions match TRBD1. J gave up 4 bases and V 4 bases, and 1 base lay outside the gene matches. Germline V gene sequence: CDR1 SGDLS, CDR2 YYNGEE. The CDR3 covers 13 residues. The CDR3 protein is CASSRDRGYEQYF. The CDR3 DNA reads as TGTGCCAGCAGCCGGGACAGGGGGTACGAGCAGTACTTC.

This clone was seen more than once but under ten times. The gene calls are TRBV7-9 and TRBJ2-1, with 7 nucleotides matching TRBD2. The CDR3 has 16 amino acids. Looked up from germline, CDR1 is SEHNR and CDR2 is FQNEAQ (reference sequence). V lost 2 bases, J lost 4 bases, and 8 bases stayed unmatched. CDR3: CASSLLGGEIYNEQFF. The CDR3 DNA reads TGTGCCAGCAGCTTATTGGGGGGGGAGATTTACAATGAGCAGTTCTTC.

The chain links TRBV5-1 to TRBJ2-3; the D gene is possibly TRBD2 (5 bases). This CDR3 region has 18 residues. V lost 0 bases, J lost 4 bases, and 21 bases lay in between. CDR1 and CDR2 from the germline V gene are SGHRS and YFSETQ. The CDR3 nucleotides are TGCGCCAGCAGCTTGGTGTTAGCGTTCTCCCCCCAGGCAGATACGCAGTATTTT. The encoded protein is CASSLVLAFSPQADTQYF.

This clone was found once. The chain uses TRBV10-3 and TRBJ2-1; D is uncertain. The CDR3 sequence is 14 residues long. The germline V gene has CDR1 ENHRY and CDR2 SYGVKD. V lost 3 bases and J lost 6, with 12 bases in between. Written as DNA, the CDR3 is TGTGCCATCAGTGACGATCAAATAACCAATGAGCAGTTCTTC. This translates into CAISDDQITNEQFF.

This chain connects TRBV24-1 to TRBJ2-1, with a tentative D call TRBD2 (5 bases). The CDR3 length is 14 residues. The germline V and J ends were trimmed by 4 bases and 8 bases, with 14 bases remaining between them. Germline lookup yields CDR1 KGHDR and CDR2 SFDVKD. The DNA for the CDR3 is TGTGCCACCAGTGAGTCGATAGCGCTAGATGAGCAGTTCTTC. Its translation is CATSESIALDEQFF.

The gene calls are TRBV28 and TRBJ1-5, with D tentatively TRBD1 (6 bases). Germline V gene sequence: CDR1 MDHEN, CDR2 SYDVKM. The CDR3 spans 13 residues. With 6 bases removed from V and 5 bases from J, the gap between germline ends came to 11 bases. The chain's CDR3 is CASSPGTYQPQHF. DNA for the CDR3: TGTGCCAGCAGCCCGGGGACATATCAGCCCCAGCATTTT.

V and J are TRBV6-5 and TRBJ1-2; TRBD1 might be the D (6 bases). V was cut by 8 bases and J by 6 bases, with 13 bases left in between. Germline V gene data show CDR1 as MNHEY and CDR2 as SVGAGI. The CDR3 length is 12 residues. The CDR3 nucleotides read TGTGCCAGCCGTAGACAGGTGGATGGCTACACCTTC. Residues: CASRRQVDGYTF.

Only a few counts were recorded for this clone. The genes are TRBV4-2 and TRBJ2-5; D uncertain. Germline loops: CDR1 LGHNA, CDR2 YNFKEQ. The CDR3 extends over 13 amino acids. V was shortened by 0 bases and J by 1 base, with 3 bases between the two germline ends. CDR3 in amino acids: CASSQDLQETQYF. CDR3 sequence (DNA): TGTGCCAGCAGCCAAGATCTCCAAGAGACCCAGTACTTC.

This clone was detected a few times. The gene calls are TRBV4-3 and TRBJ2-6, with D perhaps TRBD2 (6 bases). This CDR3 contains 19 residues. CDR1 and CDR2 (germline): LGHNA, YSLEER. The ends were cut back, 1 base at V and 3 bases at J, with 19 bases in the middle. CDR3 DNA: TGCGCCAGCAGCCAAGGGACCCGGAGGGGTCCGGGTGGGGCCAACGTCCTGACTTTC. This gives the protein CASSQGTRRGPGGANVLTF.

This sequence joins TRBV6-4 and TRBJ1-3; 7 bases align to TRBD1. The CDR3 is 16 amino acids. V dropped 6 bases and J dropped 2; count of bases not matched to a gene: 10. Per the germline V gene, CDR1 is MRHNA and CDR2 is SNTAGT. This CDR3 is CASSLKDRSAGNTIYF. Here the CDR3 DNA reads TGTGCCAGCAGCCTAAAGGACAGGTCGGCTGGAAACACCATATATTTT.

V gene TRBV7-9 combines with J gene TRBJ2-3; 10 bases agree with TRBD1. Trimming at V came to 7 bases and at J to 2 bases, leaving 3 bases not matched to a gene. Germline CDR1 SEHNR, CDR2 FQNEAQ (reference sequence). CDR3 length: 14 amino acids. CDR3: CASTGTGDTDTQYF. The CDR3, as DNA: TGTGCCAGCACGGGGACAGGGGACACAGATACGCAGTATTTT.

This clone was picked up one time. V gene TRBV3-1 (or the pseudogene TRBV3-2) combines with J gene TRBJ2-2; TRBD1 aligns across 9 bases. Trimming removed 5 bases from V and 0 bases from J; junction bases left unmatched: 19. This CDR3 comprises 21 residues. The germline V gene has CDR1 LGHDT and CDR2 YNNKEL (reference sequence). CDR3 amino acids: CASSKPQLKDRGKANTGELFF. The CDR3 DNA sequence: TGTGCCAGCAGCAAGCCCCAGCTAAAAGACAGGGGGAAGGCGAACACCGGGGAGCTGTTTTTT.

This clone has just a few counts. V and J are TRBV5-1 and TRBJ2-1; TRBD2 might be the D (6 bases). Germline-derived CDR1 and CDR2 are SGHRS and YFSETQ. V was trimmed by 5 bases and J by 6 bases, leaving 9 bases between them. CDR3 length: 12 residues. The CDR3 protein is CASSDSGNEQFF. The DNA for the CDR3 is TGCGCCAGCAGTGATAGCGGCAATGAGCAGTTCTTC.

The chain recombines TRBV5-4 with TRBJ2-7; D is unclear. The germline V and J ends were trimmed by 0 bases and 2 bases, with 6 bases remaining between them. Germline CDR1 reads SGHNT; CDR2 reads YYREEE (reference sequence). The CDR3 has 13 amino acids. The CDR3, as DNA: TGTGCCAGCAGCTTGGATACAACCTACGAGCAGTACTTC. Translation: CASSLDTTYEQYF. The variable domain in full, completed from reference TRBV5-4 and TRBJ2-7, reads ETGVTQSPTHLIKTRGQQVTLRCSSQSGHNTVSWYQQALGQGPQFIFQYYREEENGRGNFPPRFSGLQFPNYSSELNVNALELDDSALYLCASSLDTTYEQYFGPGTRLTVT.

The chain joins TRBV30 to TRBJ1-3; no clear D gene. Trimming cost V 0 bases and J 3 bases, with 6 bases left between them. Germline CDR1 GTSNPN, CDR2 SVGIG (reference sequence). The CDR3 spans 13 residues. The CDR3 region has the DNA TGTGCCTGGAGTGTAGGCATTGGAAACACCATATATTTT. Translation gives CAWSVGIGNTIYF.

This clone was counted only a few times. V gene TRBV7-2 combines with J gene TRBJ1-5; tentative D call: TRBD1 (6 bases). The CDR3 is made up of 14 amino acids. Trimming removed 5 bases at V and 7 bases at J, with 15 bases between. CDR1 SGHTA and CDR2 FQGNSA come from the germline V gene. The CDR3, as DNA: TGTGCCAGCAGCCGGAGGGGGGGTGCGCAGCCCCAGCATTTT. Amino acids: CASSRRGGAQPQHF.

The rearrangement joins TRBV25-1 to TRBJ2-2, with 11 nucleotides matching TRBD1. The CDR3 is 18 amino acids. V lost 6 bases to trimming and J lost 6 bases; unmatched junction nucleotides: 15. Germline V lookup: CDR1 MGHDK, CDR2 SYGVNS. The CDR3 protein is CASRGTGGWAGEAGELFF. The DNA of the CDR3 is TGTGCCAGCAGAGGGACAGGGGGTTGGGCGGGAGAGGCCGGGGAGCTGTTTTTT. The full variable domain, its missing parts supplied by reference TRBV25-1 and TRBJ2-2, is EADIYQTPRYLVIGTGKKITLECSQTMGHDKMYWYQQDPGMELHLIHYSYGVNSTEKGDLSSESTVSRIRTEHFPLTLESARPSHTSQYLCASRGTGGWAGEAGELFFGEGSRLTVL.